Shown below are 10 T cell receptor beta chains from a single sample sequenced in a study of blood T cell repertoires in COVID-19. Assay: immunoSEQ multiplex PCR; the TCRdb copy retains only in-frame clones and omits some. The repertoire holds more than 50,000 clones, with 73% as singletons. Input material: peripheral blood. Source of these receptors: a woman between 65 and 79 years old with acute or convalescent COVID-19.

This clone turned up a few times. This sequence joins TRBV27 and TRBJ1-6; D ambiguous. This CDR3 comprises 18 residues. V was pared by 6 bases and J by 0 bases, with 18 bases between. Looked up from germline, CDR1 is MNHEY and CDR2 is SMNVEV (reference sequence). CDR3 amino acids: CASSLVRGATSYNSPLHF. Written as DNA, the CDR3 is TGTGCCAGCAGCCTCGTACGGGGAGCGACCTCCTATAATTCACCCCTCCACTTT.

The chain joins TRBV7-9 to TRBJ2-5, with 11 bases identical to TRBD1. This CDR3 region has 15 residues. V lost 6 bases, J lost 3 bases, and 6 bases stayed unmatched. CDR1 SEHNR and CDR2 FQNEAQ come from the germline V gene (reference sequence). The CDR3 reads CASSLGQGVKETQYF. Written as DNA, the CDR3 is TGTGCCAGCAGTTTGGGACAGGGGGTAAAAGAGACCCAGTACTTC.

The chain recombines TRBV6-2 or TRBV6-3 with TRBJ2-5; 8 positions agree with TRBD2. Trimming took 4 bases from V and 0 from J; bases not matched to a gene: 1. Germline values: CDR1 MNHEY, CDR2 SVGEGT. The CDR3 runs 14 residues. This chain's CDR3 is CASSFGRDQETQYF. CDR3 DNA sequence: TGTGCCAGCAGTTTCGGGAGGGACCAAGAGACCCAGTACTTC.

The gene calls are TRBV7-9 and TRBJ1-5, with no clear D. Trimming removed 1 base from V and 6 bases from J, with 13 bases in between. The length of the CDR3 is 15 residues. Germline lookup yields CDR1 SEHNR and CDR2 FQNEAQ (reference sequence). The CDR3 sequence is CASSLGIGRGQPQHF. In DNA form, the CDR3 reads TGTGCCAGCAGCTTAGGCATCGGGCGGGGTCAGCCCCAGCATTTT. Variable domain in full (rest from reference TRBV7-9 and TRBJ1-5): DTGVSQNPRHKITKRGQNVTFRCDPISEHNRLYWYRQTLGQGPEFLTYFQNEAQLEKSRLLSDRFSAERPKGSFSTLEIQRTEQGDSAMYLCASSLGIGRGQPQHFGDGTRLSIL.

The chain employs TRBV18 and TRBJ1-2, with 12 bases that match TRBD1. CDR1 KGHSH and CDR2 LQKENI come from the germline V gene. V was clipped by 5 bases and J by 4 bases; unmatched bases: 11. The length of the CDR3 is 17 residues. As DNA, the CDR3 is TGTGCCAGCTCAGGAGGGACAGGGGGCGTTTCCGGCTATGGCTACACCTTC. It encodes CASSGGTGGVSGYGYTF.

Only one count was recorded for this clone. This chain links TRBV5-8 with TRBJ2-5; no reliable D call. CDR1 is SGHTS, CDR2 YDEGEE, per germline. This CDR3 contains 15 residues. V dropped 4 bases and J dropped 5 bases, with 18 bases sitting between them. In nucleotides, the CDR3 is TGTGCCAGCAGCGTAGCTGGGTTCCCGACGGAGACCCAGTACTTC. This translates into CASSVAGFPTETQYF.

The CDR3 DNA reads as TGCGCCAGCAGCTTGGCTGGACAGGGGACGGGCGAGCAGTACTTC. Its protein product is CASSLAGQGTGEQYF. The chain couples TRBV5-1 to TRBJ2-7, with TRBD1 identical over 9 bases. Per germline, CDR1 SGHRS and CDR2 YFSETQ. The CDR3 has 15 amino acids. The V gene end was trimmed by 0 bases and the J gene end by 6 bases; junction bases not matched to a gene: 7.

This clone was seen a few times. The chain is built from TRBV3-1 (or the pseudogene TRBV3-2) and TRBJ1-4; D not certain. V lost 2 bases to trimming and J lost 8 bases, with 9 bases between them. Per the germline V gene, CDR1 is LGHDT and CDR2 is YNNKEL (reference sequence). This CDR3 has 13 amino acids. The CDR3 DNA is TGTGCCAGCAGCCAATCCCAGTCCGAAAAACTGTTTTTT. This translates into CASSQSQSEKLFF.

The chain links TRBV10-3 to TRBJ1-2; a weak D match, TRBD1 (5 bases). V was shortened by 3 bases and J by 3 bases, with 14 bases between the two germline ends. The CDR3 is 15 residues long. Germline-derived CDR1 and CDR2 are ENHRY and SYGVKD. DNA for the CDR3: TGTGCCATCAGTGACAGGGCAGGGTCTGACTATGGCTACACCTTC. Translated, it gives CAISDRAGSDYGYTF.

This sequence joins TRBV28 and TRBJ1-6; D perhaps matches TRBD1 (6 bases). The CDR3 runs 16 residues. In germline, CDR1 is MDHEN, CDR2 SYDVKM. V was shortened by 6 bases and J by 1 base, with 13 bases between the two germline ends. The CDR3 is CASSSFRGSYNSPLHF. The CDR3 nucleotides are TGTGCCAGCAGCTCCTTCAGGGGTTCCTATAATTCACCCCTCCACTTT.